Presented here are 25 T cell receptor beta chains from one specimen sequenced in a study of T-cell memory formation after mild COVID-19 listed by TCRdb under 2021. The method was 5' RACE. Sequencing relied on an Illumina NovaSeq 6000. TCRdb trimmed public reads at Q25 via fastp, called clones via MiXCR and kept in-frame beta chains. Every distinct CDR3 protein forms one entry, paired with its most common genes and DNA. This sample has roughly 180,000 distinct CDR3 sequences in its table, and approximately 18% of those were observed once. Around 3.9% of the sample is held by the ten biggest clonotypes. The sequenced sample was PBMCs or a T cell subset sorted from them (not recorded which). The receptors here all came from a man in his late teens or twenties who had mild COVID-19 (a few samples of this study predate the infection). The sample titles of this study are shuffled in the database, so cell type and time point are left out; the donor was told from shared clones.

This clonotype was picked up a small number of times. CDR3: CAISEPGTGGDAFF. As DNA, the CDR3 is TGTGCCATCAGTGAACCCGGGACAGGGGGCGACGCTTTCTTT. The chain carries TRBV10-3 and TRBJ1-1, with 12 bases that match TRBD1. The trim removed 3 bases at V and 11 bases at J, leaving 7 bases unmatched. The germline V gene has CDR1 ENHRY and CDR2 SYGVKD. The CDR3 covers 14 residues.

This clonotype was seen ten or more times. V and J are TRBV7-8 and TRBJ2-3; 14 nucleotides agree with TRBD2. The CDR3 sequence is 17 residues long. J was trimmed by 2 bases and V by 5 bases; bases with no gene match: 6. Germline V CDR1 and CDR2: SGHVS, FQNEAQ. The CDR3 sequence: CASSPGTSGGLTDTQYF. The CDR3 coding sequence is TGTGCCAGCAGCCCGGGGACTAGCGGGGGACTCACAGATACGCAGTATTTT.

CDR3: CASSRTLATNEKLFF. CDR3 nucleotides: TGTGCCAGCTCACGGACGCTAGCAACTAATGAAAAACTGTTTTTT. The chain is built from TRBV18 and TRBJ1-4; D unclear. CDR3 length: 15 residues. The V and J ends lost 4 bases and 0 bases respectively, with 9 bases between them. The germline V gene has CDR1 KGHSH and CDR2 LQKENI.

The table lists this clonotype with many counts. At one end the junction does not follow the germline gene, possibly because of a read error. This chain connects TRBV6-5 to TRBJ1-1, with D unclear. Germline assignment: CDR1 MNHEY and CDR2 SVGAGI. This CDR3 region has 14 residues. This CDR3 reads CASCYAGANTEAFF. CDR3 nucleotide sequence: TGTGCCAGCTGTTACGCGGGCGCGAACACTGAAGCTTTCTTT.

This clonotype has more than one count but fewer than ten. This sequence joins TRBV12-5 and TRBJ2-3; D uncertain. Looked up from germline, CDR1 is LGHNT and CDR2 is FRNRAP. Trimming stripped 6 bases from V and 0 bases from J, with 10 bases between. The CDR3 spans 14 residues. The CDR3 here is CASGRTTSTDTQYF. CDR3 bases: TGTGCTAGTGGGAGAACGACTAGCACAGATACGCAGTATTTT.

This clonotype has just a few counts. The V gene is TRBV4-3, the J gene TRBJ2-5; D remains unclear. The CDR3 has 13 residues. Trimming shortened V by 4 bases and J by 1 base, and 7 bases separated the two germline ends. The V gene's germline CDR1 is LGHNA and CDR2 YSLEER. The CDR3 DNA sequence: TGCGCCAGCAGCCGGTCCATCCAAGAGACCCAGTACTTC. Translating it yields CASSRSIQETQYF.

This clonotype occurred a few times. The chain couples TRBV5-5 to TRBJ2-5, with TRBD2 identical over 10 bases. The CDR3 extends over 15 amino acids. The germline V gene has CDR1 SGHKS and CDR2 YYEKEE (reference sequence). V gave up 6 bases and J gave up 5 bases; unmatched junction bases: 10. The CDR3 DNA is TGTGCCAGCAATGCAGTAGCGGGGGGTCGGGAGACCCAGTACTTC. Translating gives CASNAVAGGRETQYF.

This clonotype showed up just a few times. The rearrangement links TRBV5-1 to TRBJ2-7; D is undetermined. Germline V gene sequence: CDR1 SGHRS, CDR2 YFSETQ. CDR3 length: 14 amino acids. The V end lost 0 bases, the J end lost 0 bases, and 7 bases lay between the germline ends. The CDR3 DNA reads as TGCGCCAGCAGCTTGGTACCCAGCTCCTACGAGCAGTACTTC. Amino acids: CASSLVPSSYEQYF.

The rearrangement joins TRBV6-5 to TRBJ1-2, with a possible D match to TRBD1 (5 bases). This CDR3 contains 12 residues. V was clipped by 6 bases and J by 3 bases, with 8 bases between them. CDR1 and CDR2 (germline): MNHEY, SVGAGI. The CDR3 spells CASREGDYGYTF. CDR3 in DNA: TGTGCCAGCAGGGAAGGGGACTATGGCTACACCTTC.

This clonotype was detected a few times. The chain is built from TRBV27 and TRBJ1-1; tentative D call: TRBD1 (5 bases). This CDR3 spans 10 amino acids. The V and J ends lost 7 bases and 11 bases respectively, with 11 bases between them. CDR1 and CDR2 (germline): MNHEY, SMNVEV (reference sequence). The DNA for the CDR3 is TGTGCCAGCATCCCGGGGGGGGCTTTCTTT. This sequence encodes CASIPGGAFF.

This chain uses TRBV5-1 with TRBJ1-1, with unresolved D. The CDR3 is made up of 15 amino acids. The V end lost 4 bases, the J end lost 3 bases, and 16 bases lay between the germline ends. CDR1 and CDR2 from the germline V gene are SGHRS and YFSETQ. CDR3 in DNA: TGCGCCAGCAGCCCTGGCCCCGCAGGCGACACTGAAGCTTTCTTT. The encoded protein is CASSPGPAGDTEAFF.

V gene TRBV11-2 combines with J gene TRBJ2-5; TRBD2 might be the D (6 bases). CDR3 length: 13 amino acids. Germline V gene sequence: CDR1 SGHAT, CDR2 FQNNGV. The germline V and J ends were trimmed by 5 bases and 4 bases, with 11 bases remaining between them. The CDR3: CASSQRRGETQYF. CDR3 DNA sequence: TGTGCCAGCAGCCAACGGCGGGGAGAGACCCAGTACTTC.

This chain uses TRBV12-3 or TRBV12-4 with TRBJ1-5; D is possibly TRBD1 (5 bases). Between the trimmed V and J ends, which lost 2 bases and 3 bases, there was a span of 14 bases. The CDR3 has 16 amino acids. The CDR3 spells CASSLKRREDNQPQHF. For the CDR3, the DNA is TGTGCCAGCAGTTTAAAGCGCAGGGAGGACAATCAGCCCCAGCATTTT.

The chain links TRBV10-3 to TRBJ1-3; D is perhaps TRBD1 (6 bases). This CDR3 is built from 15 residues. V lost 6 bases, J lost 4 bases, and 16 bases lay in between. Germline V gene sequence: CDR1 ENHRY, CDR2 SYGVKD. In DNA form, the CDR3 reads TGTGCCATCAGCTCACAGGGCCACTGGGGAAACACCATATATTTT. It specifies CAISSQGHWGNTIYF.

This clonotype showed up just a few times. V gene TRBV4-3 combines with J gene TRBJ2-5; D is possibly TRBD2 (7 bases). This CDR3 spans 14 amino acids. The germline V gene has CDR1 LGHNA and CDR2 YSLEER. V gave up 1 base and J gave up 5 bases, with 11 bases separating them. CDR3 coding DNA: TGCGCCAGCAGCCAAGGGGGGGGCGGCGAGACCCAGTACTTC. Encoded protein: CASSQGGGGETQYF.

In its sample, this clonotype was seen a few times. The chain links TRBV5-1 to TRBJ2-1, with 11 nucleotides matching TRBD2. The CDR3 totals 15 residues. Germline V CDR1 and CDR2: SGHRS, YFSETQ. With V trimmed by 5 bases and J by 7 bases, 8 bases remained unmatched. The chain's CDR3 is CASRFSGGAWNEQFF. The CDR3 region has the DNA TGCGCCAGCAGGTTTAGCGGGGGGGCCTGGAATGAGCAGTTCTTC.

The chain has TRBV4-3 and TRBJ1-3; D is ambiguous. The CDR3 covers 19 residues. The germline V gene encodes CDR1 LGHNA and CDR2 YSLEER. Trimming removed 0 bases at V and 1 base at J, with 19 bases between. In DNA form, the CDR3 reads TGCGCCAGCAGCCAAGATTGGTGGCCGCTCCGGGGTTCTGGAAACACCATATATTTT. The encoded protein is CASSQDWWPLRGSGNTIYF.

This chain links TRBV20-1 with TRBJ2-1; 8 bases align to TRBD2. CDR1 and CDR2 from the germline V gene are DFQATT and SNEGSKA (reference sequence). J lost 0 bases, V lost 2 bases, and 6 bases had no gene match. The CDR3 is 16 amino acids. CDR3 nucleotides: TGCAGTGCTAGACCCCCCGGGACTAGCTCCTACAATGAGCAGTTCTTC. This gives the protein CSARPPGTSSYNEQFF.

The chain recombines TRBV7-2 with TRBJ2-1; TRBD2 aligns across 11 bases. CDR3 length: 17 residues. J was trimmed by 9 bases and V by 3 bases; bases with no gene match: 13. Germline loops: CDR1 SGHTA, CDR2 FQGNSA. The CDR3 region has the DNA TGTGCCAGCAGCTTGTTAATAGCGGGGGGGCGTGAAGGTGAGCAGTTCTTC. Amino acid sequence: CASSLLIAGGREGEQFF.

This clonotype has just a few counts. The V gene is TRBV5-1, the J gene TRBJ2-3; D possibly corresponds to TRBD1 (7 bases). There are 17 residues in the CDR3. Germline lookup yields CDR1 SGHRS and CDR2 YFSETQ. V was trimmed by 0 bases and J by 3 bases, leaving 17 bases between them. This chain's CDR3 is CASSLALDRRGTDTQYF. The CDR3, as DNA: TGCGCCAGCAGCTTGGCTTTGGACAGGAGGGGAACAGATACGCAGTATTTT.

The chain uses TRBV4-1 and TRBJ2-5; possibly TRBD2 for D (6 bases). The germline gives CDR1 MGHRA, CDR2 YSYEKL. The CDR3 is made up of 14 amino acids. The germline V and J ends were trimmed by 1 base and 6 bases, with 12 bases remaining between them. Here the CDR3 reads CASSQVGGRKTQYF. The CDR3 bases are TGCGCCAGCAGCCAAGTTGGGGGGAGAAAGACCCAGTACTTC.

The rearrangement joins TRBV20-1 to TRBJ2-7, with 8 positions matching TRBD2. CDR3 size: 14 residues. Germline V CDR1 and CDR2: DFQATT, SNEGSKA (reference sequence). J lost 2 bases, V lost 1 base, and 4 bases had no gene match. CDR3 bases: TGCAGTGCTAGAGGGGTAGCGGGGACCTACGAGCAGTACTTC. This encodes CSARGVAGTYEQYF.

This clonotype was picked up a small number of times. The CDR3 region is CASSLLAGATNTGELFF. CDR3 bases: TGTGCCAGCAGCCTGCTAGCGGGGGCGACGAACACCGGGGAGCTGTTTTTT. J is TRBJ2-2 and V is TRBV5-6; 10 bases map to TRBD2. The CDR3 length is 17 residues. The germline CDR1 and CDR2 sequences are SGHDT and YYEEEE. With 4 bases clipped from V and 0 bases from J, the junction kept 6 bases outside the gene matches.

This clonotype appeared a few times. The chain uses TRBV6-6 and TRBJ2-4; D remains ambiguous. Germline CDR1 and CDR2: MNHNY and SVGAGI (reference sequence). V was clipped by 8 bases and J by 3 bases, with 14 bases between them. The CDR3 has 14 residues. This CDR3 reads CASHDPGGKNIQYF. In DNA, the CDR3 is TGTGCCAGCCATGACCCGGGTGGCAAAAACATTCAGTACTTC.

This clonotype has a handful of counts. The chain recombines TRBV10-3 with TRBJ2-2; possibly TRBD1 or TRBD2 for D (5 bases each). CDR1 ENHRY and CDR2 SYGVKD come from the germline V gene. There are 16 residues in the CDR3. Trimming removed 3 bases from V and 0 bases from J, with 11 bases in between. The CDR3 spells CAISDRDVTNTGELFF. In DNA, the CDR3 is TGTGCCATCAGTGACCGGGACGTAACGAACACCGGGGAGCTGTTTTTT.